Presented here are 30 T cell receptor beta chains from one specimen sequenced in a study of blood T cells in healthy people across ages. Primers used in a second PCR of about 6 to 11 cycles were a sample-barcoded 5' primer and a J-beta primer mix. MiXCR, run by TCRdb on the 5' RACE reads, gives a single entry per CDR3 protein. The sample includes a few hundred thousand distinct CDR3 sequences, roughly 26% of them seen just once. Material for sequencing was blood. These receptors were obtained from an older woman in good health.

With respect to this clonotype: The junction departs from germline at one end; a sequencing error may be responsible. The rearrangement links TRBV5-6 to TRBJ2-5; the D gene is possibly TRBD2 (5 bases). CDR3 length: 17 residues. CDR1 is SGHDT, CDR2 YYEEEE, per germline. The CDR3 DNA sequence: TGTGCCAACAGCTTTGATGGAGGCGGAGGCGTTCGGGAGACCCAGTACTTC. Its translation is CANSFDGGGGVRETQYF.

The chain carries TRBV9 and TRBJ2-1, with unresolved D. This CDR3 has 14 amino acids. Germline lookup yields CDR1 SGDLS and CDR2 YYNGEE. Trimming stripped 0 bases from V and 7 bases from J, with 11 bases between. The CDR3 DNA reads TGTGCCAGCAGCGTAGTTGTGGGCCAAAATGAGCAGTTCTTC. It codes for CASSVVVGQNEQFF.

The DNA of the CDR3 is TGTGCCAGCAGCTTCTCCGGGTCGAGTGGAAACACCATATATTTT. It codes for CASSFSGSSGNTIYF. The chain uses TRBV5-6 and TRBJ1-3, with unresolved D. Trimming pared 2 bases from V and 3 bases from J, leaving 12 bases between. From germline, CDR1 is SGHDT and CDR2 YYEEEE. This CDR3 comprises 15 residues.

This clonotype was seen more than once but under ten times. This rearrangement joins TRBV27 to TRBJ2-7; D tentatively fits TRBD1 or TRBD2 (5 bases each). Germline V gives CDR1 MNHEY, CDR2 SMNVEV (reference sequence). Trimming stripped 2 bases from V and 3 bases from J, with 14 bases between. The length of the CDR3 is 15 residues. CDR3 DNA sequence: TGTGCCAGCAGTTTAGAGTTTGGGGGATTCTACGAGCAGTACTTC. Its translation: CASSLEFGGFYEQYF.

This clonotype turned up a few times. The V gene is TRBV2, the J gene TRBJ1-6; 11 positions agree with TRBD1. V lost 3 bases to trimming and J lost 9 bases; unmatched junction nucleotides: 4. The CDR3 covers 15 residues. CDR1 is SNHLY and CDR2 is FYNNEI in the germline V gene. This chain's CDR3 is CASSDRTGGSSPLHF. CDR3 in DNA: TGTGCCAGCAGTGACCGGACAGGGGGCAGTTCACCCCTCCACTTT.

As for this clonotype: One end of the junction fails to match germline, which may point to a read error. This chain links TRBV3-1 with TRBJ1-1; 7 bases agree with TRBD1. Germline CDR1 and CDR2: LGHDT and YNNKEL (reference sequence). CDR3 length: 13 amino acids. CDR3 amino acids: CAGRTGMNTEAFF. The CDR3 nucleotides are TGTGCCGGCAGGACAGGCATGAACACTGAAGCTTTCTTT.

In DNA, the CDR3 is TGTGCCAGCAATCGGGAGGGCCTCGATGAGCAGTTCTTC. Residues: CASNREGLDEQFF. This sequence joins TRBV28 and TRBJ2-5; 8 positions agree with TRBD2. The J call may be incorrect, as the DNA end agrees better with TRBJ2-1. Germline CDR1 is MDHEN and CDR2 is SYDVKM. CDR3 length: 13 residues.

The table lists this clonotype with a few counts. The CDR3 carries no conserved terminal phenylalanine or tryptophan, so it likely arises from a read error. The DNA is left out, because the CDR3 cannot be placed on it with certainty; the CDR3 is given as TCRdb lists it. The V and J genes are TRBV6-2 or TRBV6-3 and TRBJ2-4; TRBD1, the table's D call, lacks a check against the DNA. The CDR3 is 11 residues long, counting both termini. Per the germline V gene, CDR1 is MNHEY and CDR2 is SVGEGT. The CDR3 is CASSDSTEEYL.

This chain uses TRBV29-1 with TRBJ2-1; tentatively, D is TRBD1 (7 bases). The CDR3 runs to 15 residues. V was clipped by 4 bases and J by 2 bases, with 15 bases between them. Germline V gene data show CDR1 as SQVTM and CDR2 as ANQGSEA. The chain's CDR3 is CSVVTGGGTYNEQFF. The CDR3 DNA is TGCAGCGTTGTGACAGGAGGGGGCACCTACAATGAGCAGTTCTTC.

This clonotype has only a few counts. The chain links TRBV4-2 to TRBJ2-5; TRBD2 matches at 13 bases. The CDR3 has 18 amino acids. CDR1 and CDR2 from the germline V gene are LGHNA and YNFKEQ. Trimming removed 4 bases from V and 3 bases from J; junction bases left unmatched: 11. The CDR3 sequence is CASSLYTGTSGTEETQYF. The CDR3 nucleotides are TGTGCCAGCAGCCTGTATACCGGGACTAGCGGGACGGAAGAGACCCAGTACTTC.

The rearrangement joins TRBV7-2 to TRBJ1-2; 9 positions agree with TRBD1. Trimming removed 4 bases from V and 11 bases from J; junction bases left unmatched: 8. The CDR3 length is 13 residues. Germline CDR1 is SGHTA and CDR2 is FQGNSA. CDR3 loop: CASSSTGGRSYTF. In nucleotides, the CDR3 is TGTGCCAGCAGCTCGACAGGGGGGAGGTCGTACACCTTC.

CDR3 amino acids: CSAPRAGGYGYTF. CDR3 coding DNA: TGCAGTGCTCCCCGGGCAGGGGGCTATGGCTACACCTTC. The chain has TRBV20-1 and TRBJ1-2; TRBD1 matches 7 bases. Trimming removed 5 bases from V and 4 bases from J; junction bases left unmatched: 7. This CDR3 has 13 residues. Germline loops: CDR1 DFQATT, CDR2 SNEGSKA (reference sequence).

This sequence joins TRBV20-1 and TRBJ2-1; TRBD2 might be the D (6 bases). This CDR3 region has 15 residues. Germline V gene data show CDR1 as DFQATT and CDR2 as SNEGSKA (reference sequence). Trimming removed 0 bases from V and 2 bases from J, with 11 bases in between. The chain's CDR3 is CSARDARLAYNEQFF. CDR3 DNA sequence: TGCAGTGCTAGAGATGCGCGACTAGCCTACAATGAGCAGTTCTTC.

In its sample, this clonotype was seen a few times. The rearrangement uses TRBV7-2 and TRBJ1-4; weak D call: TRBD1 (6 bases). Trimming cost V 5 bases and J 5 bases, with 12 bases left between them. CDR1 and CDR2 (germline): SGHTA, FQGNSA. This CDR3 is built from 14 residues. The DNA of the CDR3 is TGTGCCAGCAGCCAGGGGACGCACAATGAAAAACTGTTTTTT. Residues: CASSQGTHNEKLFF.

This chain joins TRBV20-1 and TRBJ2-5, with 16 bases aligning to TRBD2. The DNA end favors TRBJ2-7, so the J call may be wrong. CDR1 DFQATT and CDR2 SNEGSKA come from the germline V gene (reference sequence). The CDR3 contains 17 residues. CDR3 coding DNA: TGCAGTGCTAGATCTCCGGGACTAGCGGGAGGGTTGCACGAGCAGTACTTC. Translating gives CSARSPGLAGGLHEQYF.

A few counts support this clonotype. The CDR3 DNA reads TGCAGTGCTAGAGATCCAAAACAGGGTAATCAGCCCCAGCATTTT. It specifies CSARDPKQGNQPQHF. The chain is built from TRBV20-1 and TRBJ1-5, with D tentatively TRBD1 (6 bases). This CDR3 comprises 15 residues. V lost 0 bases and J 4 bases, leaving 13 bases between the germline ends. Germline V gene sequence: CDR1 DFQATT, CDR2 SNEGSKA (reference sequence).

The chain recombines TRBV28 with TRBJ1-2, with a tentative D call TRBD1 (6 bases). CDR3 length equals 15 residues. V shed 2 bases and J shed 8 bases, with 18 bases lying between them. Germline CDR1 and CDR2: MDHEN and SYDVKM. CDR3 sequence reads: CASSLVGGGFMGYTF. CDR3 bases: TGTGCCAGCAGTTTAGTGGGGGGCGGTTTTATGGGCTACACCTTC.

This clonotype showed up many times. The chain carries TRBV27 and TRBJ2-5; 8 nucleotides align to TRBD2. Germline V gene data show CDR1 as MNHEY and CDR2 as SMNVEV (reference sequence). The CDR3 spans 18 residues. With 7 bases clipped from V and 5 bases from J, the junction kept 21 bases outside the gene matches. The CDR3 bases are TGTGCCAGCATCAAAGGGGATTTTAGGCGGGAGGTGAGGGAGACCCAGTACTTC. Its translation: CASIKGDFRREVRETQYF.

The rearrangement links TRBV4-3 to TRBJ2-3; 13 nucleotides line up with TRBD2. This CDR3 is built from 17 residues. The trim removed 1 base at V and 5 bases at J, leaving 6 bases unmatched. Germline CDR1 is LGHNA and CDR2 is YSLEER. Written as DNA, the CDR3 is TGCGCCAGCAGCCAAGGACTAGCGGGGGGAACAGGAGATACGCAGTATTTT. It is translated as CASSQGLAGGTGDTQYF.

This clonotype was recorded a few times. The CDR3 is CSAREGGTSYNEQFF. The CDR3 DNA sequence: TGCAGTGCTAGAGAGGGCGGGACCTCCTACAATGAGCAGTTCTTC. This sequence joins TRBV20-1 and TRBJ2-1, with D possibly being TRBD2 (6 bases). Germline values: CDR1 DFQATT, CDR2 SNEGSKA (reference sequence). V shed 0 bases and J shed 0 bases, with 9 bases lying between them. The CDR3 length is 15 residues.

In its sample, this clonotype was seen a few times. V is TRBV7-2 and J is TRBJ2-1, with D possibly matching TRBD2 (7 bases). Germline V gives CDR1 SGHTA, CDR2 FQGNSA. The CDR3 contains 15 residues. The germline V and J ends were trimmed by 4 bases and 3 bases, with 13 bases remaining between them. CDR3 nucleotide sequence: TGTGCCAGCAGCTCGGGGGGCCCTAGCTACAATGAGCAGTTCTTC. It encodes CASSSGGPSYNEQFF.

This clonotype has only a few counts. V and J are TRBV20-1 and TRBJ1-2; perhaps TRBD1 as D (5 bases). Trimming removed 3 bases at V and 6 bases at J, with 17 bases between. The CDR3 runs to 14 residues. Germline CDR1 and CDR2: DFQATT and SNEGSKA (reference sequence). DNA for the CDR3: TGCAGTGCTAGGATCGGGATAGGGGACCATGGCTACACCTTC. Its protein product is CSARIGIGDHGYTF.

The chain is built from TRBV7-2 and TRBJ2-2, with D perhaps given as TRBD1 or TRBD2 (6 bases each). In germline, CDR1 is SGHTA, CDR2 FQGNSA. The CDR3 has 14 residues. The V and J ends lost 8 bases and 4 bases respectively, with 14 bases between them. The CDR3 spells CASSTGGLTGELFF. For the CDR3, the DNA is TGTGCCAGCTCCACCGGGGGCCTCACCGGGGAGCTGTTTTTT.

This clonotype has just a few counts. The CDR3 loop reads CASSLPYTEAFF. The CDR3 bases are TGTGCCAGCAGTTTACCATACACTGAAGCTTTCTTT. The chain carries TRBV28 and TRBJ1-1; D uncertain. Germline V CDR1 and CDR2: MDHEN, SYDVKM. The ends were cut back, 2 bases at V and 3 bases at J, with 4 bases in the middle. There are 12 residues in the CDR3.

The chain links TRBV12-3 or TRBV12-4 to TRBJ1-1; D unresolved. Trimming left V 2 bases short and J 0 bases short, with 16 bases between. The CDR3 has 17 residues. The CDR3 is CASSLRLIGTLNTEAFF. The CDR3 nucleotides read TGTGCCAGCAGTTTACGGTTAATAGGAACATTGAACACTGAAGCTTTCTTT.

The sample holds a few counts of this clonotype. The gene calls are TRBV4-1 and TRBJ1-2; the match to TRBD1 covers 10 bases. J lost 8 bases, V lost 2 bases, and 11 bases had no gene match. CDR3 size: 16 residues. The germline V gene encodes CDR1 MGHRA and CDR2 YSYEKL. CDR3 loop: CASSQNRDRGMRGYTF. In nucleotides, the CDR3 is TGCGCCAGCAGCCAAAATCGGGACAGGGGAATGAGAGGCTACACCTTC.

This clonotype appeared many times. This rearrangement joins TRBV12-3 or TRBV12-4 to TRBJ1-4, with D possibly being TRBD1 (5 bases). Trimming cost V 6 bases and J 5 bases, with 16 bases left between them. The CDR3 is 15 amino acids. The CDR3 nucleotides read TGTGCCAGCAGCCCCTCCGGGGCTCCGAATGAAAAACTGTTTTTT. Its translation: CASSPSGAPNEKLFF.

The J gene is TRBJ2-7, the V gene TRBV20-1; 9 nucleotides align to TRBD2. The V segment lost 5 bases and the J segment 0 bases; nucleotides outside the gene matches: 11. The CDR3 sequence is 16 residues long. Germline values: CDR1 DFQATT, CDR2 SNEGSKA (reference sequence). In nucleotides, the CDR3 is TGCAGTGCTGAGAGGCCCAGCGGGAGGAGCTCCTACGAGCAGTACTTC. It encodes CSAERPSGRSSYEQYF.

The DNA for the CDR3 is TGCAGCGTGGAGAGGCGGGGCTACAATGAGCAGTTCTTC. This gives the protein CSVERRGYNEQFF. This chain links TRBV29-1 with TRBJ2-1; D might be TRBD2 (6 bases). The ends were cut back, 6 bases at V and 3 bases at J, with 12 bases in the middle. CDR3 length: 13 amino acids. Germline V gene lookup returns CDR1 SQVTM and CDR2 ANQGSEA.

V gene TRBV20-1 combines with J gene TRBJ2-3; possible D gene TRBD2, 6 bases. This CDR3 has 14 amino acids. In germline, CDR1 is DFQATT, CDR2 SNEGSKA (reference sequence). V dropped 6 bases and J dropped 1 base, with 14 bases sitting between them. The CDR3 DNA is TGCAGTGCCGAAACTTCGGGGGGCACAGATACGCAGTATTTT. It is translated as CSAETSGGTDTQYF.